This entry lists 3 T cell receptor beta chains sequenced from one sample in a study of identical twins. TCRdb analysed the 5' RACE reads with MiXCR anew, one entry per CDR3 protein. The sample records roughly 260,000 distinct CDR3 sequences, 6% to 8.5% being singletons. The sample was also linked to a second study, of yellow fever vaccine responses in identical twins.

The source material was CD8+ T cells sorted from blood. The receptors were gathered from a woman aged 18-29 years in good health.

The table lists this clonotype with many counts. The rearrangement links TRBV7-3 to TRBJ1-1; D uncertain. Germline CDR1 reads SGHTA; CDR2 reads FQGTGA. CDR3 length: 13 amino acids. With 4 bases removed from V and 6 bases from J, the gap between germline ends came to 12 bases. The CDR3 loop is CASSSDGRPEAFF. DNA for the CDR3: TGTGCCAGCAGCTCAGACGGGAGGCCTGAAGCTTTCTTT.

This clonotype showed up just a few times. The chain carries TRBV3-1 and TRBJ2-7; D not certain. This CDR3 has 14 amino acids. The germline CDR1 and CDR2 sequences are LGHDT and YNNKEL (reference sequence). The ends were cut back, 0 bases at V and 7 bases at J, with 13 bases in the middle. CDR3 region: CASSQDYTSNEQYF. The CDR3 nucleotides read TGTGCCAGCAGCCAAGATTATACCTCCAATGAGCAGTACTTC.

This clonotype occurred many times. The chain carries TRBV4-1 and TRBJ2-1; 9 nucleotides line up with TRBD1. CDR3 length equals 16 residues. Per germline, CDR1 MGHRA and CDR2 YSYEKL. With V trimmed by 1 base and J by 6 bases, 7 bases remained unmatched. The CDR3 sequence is CASSQVPGQGRNEQFF. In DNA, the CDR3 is TGCGCCAGCAGCCAAGTCCCCGGACAGGGGCGCAATGAGCAGTTCTTC.